Below, 5 T cell receptor beta chains from the same sample are listed, as sequenced in a study of shared T cell receptors in the human thymus (dated by TCRdb to the early 2020s). The method behind the library was the immunoSEQ multiplex PCR assay. TCRdb's version of the immuneACCESS table is confined to in-frame rearrangements and falls short of the full clone set. An unresolved V gene accounts for under half of the shortfall where checked; the remainder is of unknown origin. Present in this sample are approximately 760,000 clones, 70% to 90% of which were seen just once. The ten top clones hold around 0.01% of the sample. These sequences were also reported in another study, on human thymus T cells.

The sequencing input was thymocytes. Source of these receptors: a girl under three years old with a congenital heart defect. Donor details come from another sample of the same person, matched by shared clones.

The V gene is TRBV5-6, the J gene TRBJ1-5; 8 nucleotides align to TRBD1. Unmatched junction bases numbered 4, after V lost 2 bases and J lost 0 bases. Germline CDR1 is SGHDT and CDR2 is YYEEEE. The CDR3 is 16 amino acids. CDR3 amino acids: CASSLGTGNSNQPQHF. The CDR3 DNA is TGTGCCAGCAGCTTAGGGACAGGAAATAGCAATCAGCCCCAGCATTTT.

The chain combines TRBV9 with TRBJ2-7, with TRBD2 matching 7 bases. V trimming: 4 bases; J trimming: 1 base; junction bases outside the gene matches: 8. Germline CDR1 and CDR2: SGDLS and YYNGEE. There are 15 residues in the CDR3. CDR3 protein: CASSPRGEVSYEQYF. The CDR3 coding sequence is TGTGCCAGCAGCCCTCGGGGGGAGGTTTCCTACGAGCAGTACTTC.

V gene TRBV4-3 combines with J gene TRBJ2-7; D gene ambiguous. Germline-derived CDR1 and CDR2 are LGHNA and YSLEER. The CDR3 is made up of 17 amino acids. V was cut by 0 bases and J by 3 bases, with 18 bases left in between. For the CDR3, the DNA is TGCGCCAGCAGCCAAGATCCGGCAGCCCACAGAAACTACGAGCAGTACTTC. Translated: CASSQDPAAHRNYEQYF.

To note about this clone: The sample has other DNA sequences that encode this CDR3 too. The chain links TRBV18 to TRBJ1-1; D might be TRBD1 (6 bases). V lost 3 bases, J lost 8 bases, and 19 bases lay in between. From germline, CDR1 is KGHSH and CDR2 LQKENI. The CDR3 has 15 residues. The CDR3 loop is CASSPGMTGAQEAFF. CDR3 nucleotides: TGTGCCAGCTCACCTGGGATGACAGGCGCTCAGGAAGCTTTCTTT.

The chain uses TRBV7-9 and TRBJ2-5, with a weak D call TRBD2 (5 bases). V was clipped by 3 bases and J by 2 bases, with 16 bases between them. The CDR3 consists of 16 residues. Germline V lookup: CDR1 SEHNR, CDR2 FQNEAQ (reference sequence). The CDR3, as DNA: TGTGCCAGCAGCTTGTACCCTATCCGGGAACAAGAGACCCAGTACTTC. Protein sequence: CASSLYPIREQETQYF.